This T cell receptor beta chain was sequenced during a study of T cells in Graves' hyperthyroidism and ophthalmopathy. Study findings and constraints: The model's output predicted ophthalmopathy at a median of about 5.9 months prior to onset.

The CDR3 contains 14 residues. V lost 6 bases and J 1 base, leaving 10 bases between the germline ends. CDR1 is MNHNS, CDR2 SASEGT, per germline. Amplified TCR beta CDR3 regions came from RNA transcripts. The HTBI primer set drove a first-round RT-PCR of the TCR CDR3. One entry per CDR3 protein, called by TCRdb with MiXCR from the multiplex PCR reads. The table records about 360,000 distinct CDR3 sequences, approximately 13% of them present only once. Regarding this clonotype: The antigen remains unidentified.

The rearrangement joins TRBV6-1 to TRBJ1-5; D might be TRBD1 (5 bases). The source material was blood. This sequence was found in a woman aged 18-29 years with Graves' hyperthyroidism. This CDR3 reads CASRGGVSNQPQHF. CDR3 nucleotides: TGTGCCAGCAGGGGGGGGGTGAGCAATCAGCCCCAGCATTTT.